This T cell receptor beta chain appears in the sequencing data of a study of shared clonotypes between healthy human individuals. Using immunoSEQ multiplex PCR, the repertoire was profiled, and TCRdb retains in-frame clones only, with some absent. The sample has some 1,600,000 clones; nearly 99% are singletons. Germline values: CDR1 KGHSH, CDR2 LQKENI. V dropped 4 bases and J dropped 1 base, with 16 bases sitting between them. The CDR3 length is 17 residues. The chain has TRBV18 and TRBJ2-2; D gene ambiguous. The sample consisted of naive CD4+ T cells sorted from blood. Described subset: CD45RA+ positively selected. The origin of this receptor is a man aged 30 to 39 in good health. The CDR3 sequence: CASSLFPARLNTGELFF. The CDR3, as DNA: TGTGCCAGCTCACTCTTTCCGGCCCGACTGAACACCGGGGAGCTGTTTTTT.